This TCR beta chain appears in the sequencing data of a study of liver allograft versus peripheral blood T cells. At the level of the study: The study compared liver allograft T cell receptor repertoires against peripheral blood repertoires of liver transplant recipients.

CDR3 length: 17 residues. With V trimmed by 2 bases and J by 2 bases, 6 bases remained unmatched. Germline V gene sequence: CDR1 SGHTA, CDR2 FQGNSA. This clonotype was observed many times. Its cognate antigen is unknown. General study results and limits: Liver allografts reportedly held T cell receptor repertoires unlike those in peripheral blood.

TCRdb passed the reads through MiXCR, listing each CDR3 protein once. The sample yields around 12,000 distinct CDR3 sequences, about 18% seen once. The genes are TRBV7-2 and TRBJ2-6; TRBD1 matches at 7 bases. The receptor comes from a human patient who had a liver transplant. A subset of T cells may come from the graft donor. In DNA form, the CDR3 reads TGTGCCAGCAGCTTAAACGCAGGGGGTGCTGGGGCCAACGTCCTGACTTTC. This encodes CASSLNAGGAGANVLTF.